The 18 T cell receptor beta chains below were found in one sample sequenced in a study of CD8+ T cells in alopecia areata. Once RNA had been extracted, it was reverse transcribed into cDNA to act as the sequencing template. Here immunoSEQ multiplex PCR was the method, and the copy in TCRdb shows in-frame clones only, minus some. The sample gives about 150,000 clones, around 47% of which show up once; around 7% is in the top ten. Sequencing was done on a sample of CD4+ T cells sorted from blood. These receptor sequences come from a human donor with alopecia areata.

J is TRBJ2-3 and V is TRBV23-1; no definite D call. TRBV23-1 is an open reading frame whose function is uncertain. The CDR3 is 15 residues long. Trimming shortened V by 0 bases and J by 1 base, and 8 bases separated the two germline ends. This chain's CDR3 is CASSQSRVGTDTQYF. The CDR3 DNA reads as TGCGCCAGCAGTCAATCAAGGGTTGGCACAGATACGCAGTATTTT.

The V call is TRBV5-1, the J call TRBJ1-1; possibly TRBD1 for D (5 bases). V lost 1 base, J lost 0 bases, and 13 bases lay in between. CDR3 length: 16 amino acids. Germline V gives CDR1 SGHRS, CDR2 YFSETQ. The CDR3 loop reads CASSLSGRGVNTEAFF. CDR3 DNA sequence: TGCGCCAGCAGCTTGTCGGGGCGAGGGGTGAACACTGAAGCTTTCTTT.

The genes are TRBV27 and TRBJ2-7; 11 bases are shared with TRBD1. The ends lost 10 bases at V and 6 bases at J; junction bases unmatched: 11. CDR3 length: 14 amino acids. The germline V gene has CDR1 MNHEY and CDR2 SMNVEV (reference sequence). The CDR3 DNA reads TGTGCCACCGGACAGGGGGCGCAAACAGGCGAGCAGTACTTC. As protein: CATGQGAQTGEQYF.

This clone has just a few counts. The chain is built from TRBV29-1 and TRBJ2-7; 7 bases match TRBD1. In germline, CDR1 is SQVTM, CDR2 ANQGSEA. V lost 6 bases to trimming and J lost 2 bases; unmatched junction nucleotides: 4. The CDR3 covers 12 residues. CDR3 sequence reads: CSVLGTAYEQYF. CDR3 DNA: TGCAGCGTCCTGGGGACAGCCTACGAGCAGTACTTC.

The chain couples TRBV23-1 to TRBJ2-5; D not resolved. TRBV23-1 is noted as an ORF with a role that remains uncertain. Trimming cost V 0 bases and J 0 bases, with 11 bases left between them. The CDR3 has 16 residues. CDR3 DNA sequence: TGCGCCAGCAGTCAATCGTGCCAGAAGTACCAAGAGACCCAGTACTTC. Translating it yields CASSQSCQKYQETQYF.

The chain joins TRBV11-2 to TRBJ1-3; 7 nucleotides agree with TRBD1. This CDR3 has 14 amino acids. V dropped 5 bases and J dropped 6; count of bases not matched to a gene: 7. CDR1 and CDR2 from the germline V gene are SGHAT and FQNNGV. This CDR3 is CASSLTGIVNTIYF. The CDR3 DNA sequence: TGTGCCAGCAGCCTGACAGGGATCGTAAACACCATATATTTT.

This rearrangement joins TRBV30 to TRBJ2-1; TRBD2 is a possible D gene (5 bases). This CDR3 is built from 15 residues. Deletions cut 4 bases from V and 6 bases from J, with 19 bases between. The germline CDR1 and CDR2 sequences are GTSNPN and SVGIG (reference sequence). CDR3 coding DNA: TGTGCCTGGAAGTCCACTAGTACCCATCTCAATGAGCAGTTCTTC. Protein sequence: CAWKSTSTHLNEQFF.

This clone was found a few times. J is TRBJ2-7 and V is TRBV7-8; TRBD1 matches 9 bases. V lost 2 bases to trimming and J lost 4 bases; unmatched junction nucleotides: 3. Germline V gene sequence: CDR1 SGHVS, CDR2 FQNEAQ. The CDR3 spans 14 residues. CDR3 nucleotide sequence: TGTGCCAGCAGCTTATACAGGGGGCAATACGAGCAGTACTTC. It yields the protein CASSLYRGQYEQYF.

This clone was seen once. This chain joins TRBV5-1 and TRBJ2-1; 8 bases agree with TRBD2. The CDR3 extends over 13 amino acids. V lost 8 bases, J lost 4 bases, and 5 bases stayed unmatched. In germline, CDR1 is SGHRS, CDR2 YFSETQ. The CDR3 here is CASGGLGYNEQFF. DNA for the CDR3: TGCGCCAGTGGGGGACTAGGGTACAATGAGCAGTTCTTC.

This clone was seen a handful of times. DNA of the CDR3: TGTGCCAGCAGCTTAAGATTGCTATACAATGAGCAGTTCTTC. Encoded protein: CASSLRLLYNEQFF. This chain links TRBV7-2 with TRBJ2-1, with D unresolved. Trimming took off 2 bases at V and 4 bases at J, with 9 bases between the two ends. CDR3 length: 14 amino acids. From germline, CDR1 is SGHTA and CDR2 FQGNSA.

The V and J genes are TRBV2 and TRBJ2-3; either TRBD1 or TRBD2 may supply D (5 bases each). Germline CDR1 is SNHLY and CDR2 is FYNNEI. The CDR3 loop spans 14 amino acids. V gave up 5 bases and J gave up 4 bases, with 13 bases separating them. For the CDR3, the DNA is TGTGCCAGCAGTTGGGACGGGTTGGCAGATACGCAGTATTTT. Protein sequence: CASSWDGLADTQYF.

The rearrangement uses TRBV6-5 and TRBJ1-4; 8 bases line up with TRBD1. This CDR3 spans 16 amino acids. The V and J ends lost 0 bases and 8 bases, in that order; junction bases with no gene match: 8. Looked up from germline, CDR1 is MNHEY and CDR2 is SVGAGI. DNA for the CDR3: TGTGCCAGCAGTTACTCGATTCTACAGGGGGAGGAAAAACTGTTTTTT. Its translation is CASSYSILQGEEKLFF.

The CDR3 spells CAIRVSSSYNEQFF. Written as DNA, the CDR3 is TGTGCCATCAGAGTGAGTAGCTCCTACAATGAGCAGTTCTTC. V usage is TRBV6-5 and J usage is TRBJ2-1; D uncertain. CDR3 length: 14 residues. Per germline, CDR1 MNHEY and CDR2 SVGAGI. V was clipped by 10 bases and J by 0 bases, with 13 bases between them.

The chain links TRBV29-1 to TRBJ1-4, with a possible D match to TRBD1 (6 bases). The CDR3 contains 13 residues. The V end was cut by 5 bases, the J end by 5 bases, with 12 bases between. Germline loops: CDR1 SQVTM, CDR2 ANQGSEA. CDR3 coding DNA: TGCAGCGTTTTGAGGGGGTTGAATGAAAAACTGTTTTTT. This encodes CSVLRGLNEKLFF.

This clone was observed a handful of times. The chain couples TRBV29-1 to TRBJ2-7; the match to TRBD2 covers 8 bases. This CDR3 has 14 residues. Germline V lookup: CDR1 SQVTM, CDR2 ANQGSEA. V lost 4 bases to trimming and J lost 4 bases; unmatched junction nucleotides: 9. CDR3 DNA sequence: TGCAGCGTTGCTCCGGGACTAGATATGTACGAGCAGTACTTC. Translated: CSVAPGLDMYEQYF.

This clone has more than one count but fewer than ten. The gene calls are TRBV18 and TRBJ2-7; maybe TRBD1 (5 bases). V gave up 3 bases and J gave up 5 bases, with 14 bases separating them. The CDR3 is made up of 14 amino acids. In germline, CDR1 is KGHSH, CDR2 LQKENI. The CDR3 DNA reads TGTGCCAGCTCACCCGTGGCAGGGAATGACGAGCAGTACTTC. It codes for CASSPVAGNDEQYF.

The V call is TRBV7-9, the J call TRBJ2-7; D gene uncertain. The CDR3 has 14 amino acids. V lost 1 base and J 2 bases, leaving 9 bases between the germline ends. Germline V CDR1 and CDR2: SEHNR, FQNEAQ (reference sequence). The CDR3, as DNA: TGTGCCAGCAGCTTAGAGGCCACTACCTACGAGCAGTACTTC. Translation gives CASSLEATTYEQYF. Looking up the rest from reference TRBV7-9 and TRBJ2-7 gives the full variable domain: DTGVSQNPRHKITKRGQNVTFRCDPISEHNRLYWYRQTLGQGPEFLTYFQNEAQLEKSRLLSDRFSAERPKGSFSTLEIQRTEQGDSAMYLCASSLEATTYEQYFGPGTRLTVT.

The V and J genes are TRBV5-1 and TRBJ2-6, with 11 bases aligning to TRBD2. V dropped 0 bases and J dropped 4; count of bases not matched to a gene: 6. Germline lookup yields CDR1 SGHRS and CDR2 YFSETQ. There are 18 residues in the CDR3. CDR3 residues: CASSLEPSGRSGANVLTF. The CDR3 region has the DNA TGCGCCAGCAGCTTGGAGCCTAGCGGGAGGTCCGGGGCCAACGTCCTGACTTTC.